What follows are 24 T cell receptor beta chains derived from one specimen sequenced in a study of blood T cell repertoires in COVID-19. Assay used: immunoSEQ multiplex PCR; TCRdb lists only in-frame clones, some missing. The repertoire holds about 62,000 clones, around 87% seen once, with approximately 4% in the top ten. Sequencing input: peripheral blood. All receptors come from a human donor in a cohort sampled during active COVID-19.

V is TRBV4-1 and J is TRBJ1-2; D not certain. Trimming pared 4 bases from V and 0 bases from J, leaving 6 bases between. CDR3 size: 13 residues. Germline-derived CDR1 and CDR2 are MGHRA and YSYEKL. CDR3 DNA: TGCGCCAGCAGCCTGGCGGCTAACTATGGCTACACCTTC. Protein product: CASSLAANYGYTF.

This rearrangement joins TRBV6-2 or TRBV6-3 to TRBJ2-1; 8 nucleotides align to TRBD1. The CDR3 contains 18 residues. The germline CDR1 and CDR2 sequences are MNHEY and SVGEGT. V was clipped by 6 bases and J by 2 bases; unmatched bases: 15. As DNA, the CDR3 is TGTGCCAGCAGCCAGACAGGGGTCCCACCCTATACCTACAATGAGCAGTTCTTC. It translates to CASSQTGVPPYTYNEQFF.

CDR3 nucleotides: TGTGCCAGCAGTTTCGGACAGGGTGGCGAAAAACTGTTTTTT. This translates into CASSFGQGGEKLFF. The V and J genes are TRBV6-6 and TRBJ1-4; TRBD1 matches 8 bases. The germline V gene encodes CDR1 MNHNY and CDR2 SVGAGI (reference sequence). This CDR3 spans 14 amino acids. The V segment lost 4 bases and the J segment 8 bases; nucleotides outside the gene matches: 6.

The CDR3 bases are TGCAGCGTTGAAGATGGGGGGTACTACAATGAGCAGTTCTTC. Protein product: CSVEDGGYYNEQFF. J is TRBJ2-1 and V is TRBV29-1, with D possibly TRBD2 on 6 matching bases. The germline CDR1 and CDR2 sequences are SQVTM and ANQGSEA. This CDR3 spans 14 amino acids. The germline V and J ends were trimmed by 0 bases and 3 bases, with 9 bases remaining between them.

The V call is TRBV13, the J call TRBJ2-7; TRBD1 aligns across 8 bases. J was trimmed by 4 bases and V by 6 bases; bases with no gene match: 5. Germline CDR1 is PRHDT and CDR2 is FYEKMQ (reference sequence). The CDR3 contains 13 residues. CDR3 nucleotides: TGTGCCAGCAGAGGACAGGGTGTTTACGAGCAGTACTTC. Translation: CASRGQGVYEQYF.

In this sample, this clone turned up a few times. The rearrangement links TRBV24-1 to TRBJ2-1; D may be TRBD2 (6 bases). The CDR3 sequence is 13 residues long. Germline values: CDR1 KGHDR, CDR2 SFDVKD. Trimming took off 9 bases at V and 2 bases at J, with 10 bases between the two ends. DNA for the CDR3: TGTGCCACCGGGTCGGGGGCCTACAATGAGCAGTTCTTC. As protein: CATGSGAYNEQFF.

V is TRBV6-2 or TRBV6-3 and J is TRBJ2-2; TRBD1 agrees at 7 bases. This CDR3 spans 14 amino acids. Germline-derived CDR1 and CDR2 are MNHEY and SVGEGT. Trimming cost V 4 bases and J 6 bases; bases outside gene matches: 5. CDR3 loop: CASSLGGGSGELFF. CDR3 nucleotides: TGTGCCAGCAGTTTAGGGGGCGGTTCCGGGGAGCTGTTTTTT.

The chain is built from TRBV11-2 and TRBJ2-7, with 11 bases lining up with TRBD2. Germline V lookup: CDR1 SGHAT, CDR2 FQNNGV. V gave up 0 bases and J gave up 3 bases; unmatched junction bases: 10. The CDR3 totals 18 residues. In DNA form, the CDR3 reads TGTGCCAGCAGCTTAGAGGTAGCGCTAGCGGGGGGTCTCTACGAGCAGTACTTC. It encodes CASSLEVALAGGLYEQYF.

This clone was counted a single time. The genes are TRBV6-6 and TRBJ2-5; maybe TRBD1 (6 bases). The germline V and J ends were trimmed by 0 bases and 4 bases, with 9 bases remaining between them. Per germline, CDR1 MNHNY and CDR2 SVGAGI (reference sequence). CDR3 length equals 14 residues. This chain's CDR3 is CASSYSPGAETQYF. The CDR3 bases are TGTGCCAGCAGTTACTCACCAGGGGCAGAGACCCAGTACTTC.

Written as DNA, the CDR3 is TGTGCCAGCAGTTTGTCGACAGACGAGCAGTACTTC. Protein product: CASSLSTDEQYF. The rearrangement uses TRBV28 and TRBJ2-7, with D possibly matching TRBD1 (5 bases). This CDR3 has 12 residues. With 3 bases removed from V and 5 bases from J, the gap between germline ends came to 8 bases. From germline, CDR1 is MDHEN and CDR2 SYDVKM.

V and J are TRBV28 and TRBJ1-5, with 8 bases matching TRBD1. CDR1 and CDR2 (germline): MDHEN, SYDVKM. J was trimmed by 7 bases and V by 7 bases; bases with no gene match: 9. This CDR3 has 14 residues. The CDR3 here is CASTPGQVKQPQHF. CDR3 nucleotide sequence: TGTGCCAGCACCCCGGGACAGGTAAAGCAGCCCCAGCATTTT.

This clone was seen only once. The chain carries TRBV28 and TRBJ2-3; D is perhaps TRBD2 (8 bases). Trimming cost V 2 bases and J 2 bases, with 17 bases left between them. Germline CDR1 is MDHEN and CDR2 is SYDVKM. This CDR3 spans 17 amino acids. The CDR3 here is CASSLRTGGGHTDTQYF. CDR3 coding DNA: TGTGCCAGCAGTTTACGGACAGGCGGGGGGCACACAGATACGCAGTATTTT.

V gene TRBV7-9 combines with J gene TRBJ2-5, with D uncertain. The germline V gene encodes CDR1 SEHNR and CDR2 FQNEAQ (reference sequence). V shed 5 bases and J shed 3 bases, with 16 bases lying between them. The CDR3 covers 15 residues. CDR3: CASSPGLESEETQYF. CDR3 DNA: TGTGCCAGCAGCCCAGGTTTAGAGTCCGAAGAGACCCAGTACTTC.

This CDR3 is CASSPKPGTFNEQFF. In nucleotides, the CDR3 is TGTGCCAGCAGCCCCAAACCGGGAACGTTCAATGAGCAGTTCTTC. The chain couples TRBV4-2 to TRBJ2-1, with D possibly matching TRBD2 (5 bases). CDR1 LGHNA and CDR2 YNFKEQ come from the germline V gene. V was trimmed by 4 bases and J by 6 bases, leaving 16 bases between them. There are 15 residues in the CDR3.

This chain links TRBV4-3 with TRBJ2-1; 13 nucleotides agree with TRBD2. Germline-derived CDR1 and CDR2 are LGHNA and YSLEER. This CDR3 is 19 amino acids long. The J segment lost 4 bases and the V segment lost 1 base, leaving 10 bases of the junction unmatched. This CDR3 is CASSQGLAGGSRTYNEQFF. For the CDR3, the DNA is TGCGCCAGCAGCCAAGGACTAGCGGGGGGCTCCCGTACTTACAATGAGCAGTTCTTC.

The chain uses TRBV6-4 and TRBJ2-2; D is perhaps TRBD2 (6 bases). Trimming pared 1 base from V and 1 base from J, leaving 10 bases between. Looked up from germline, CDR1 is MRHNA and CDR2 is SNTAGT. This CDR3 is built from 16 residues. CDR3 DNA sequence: TGTGCCAGCAGTGACTTTGGGGGGAAGAACACCGGGGAGCTGTTTTTT. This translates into CASSDFGGKNTGELFF.

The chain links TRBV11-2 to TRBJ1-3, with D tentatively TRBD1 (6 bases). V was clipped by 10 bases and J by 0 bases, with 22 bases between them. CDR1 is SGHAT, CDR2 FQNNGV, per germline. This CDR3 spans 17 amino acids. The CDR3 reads CANGKNGQTDSGNTIYF. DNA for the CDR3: TGTGCCAACGGGAAGAACGGACAGACCGACTCTGGAAACACCATATATTTT.

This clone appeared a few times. The CDR3 here is CASSPERGLGGDTQYF. The CDR3 coding sequence is TGTGCCAGCAGCCCAGAACGAGGGTTGGGCGGAGATACGCAGTATTTT. The rearrangement links TRBV7-9 to TRBJ2-3, with TRBD2 as a possible D gene (5 bases). In germline, CDR1 is SEHNR, CDR2 FQNEAQ (reference sequence). The length of the CDR3 is 16 residues. V was pared by 5 bases and J by 5 bases, with 20 bases between.

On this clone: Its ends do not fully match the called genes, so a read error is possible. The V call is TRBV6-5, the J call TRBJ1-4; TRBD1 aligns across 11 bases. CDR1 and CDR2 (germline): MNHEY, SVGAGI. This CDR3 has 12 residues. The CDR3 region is CATRDRGRKTVF. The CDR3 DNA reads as TGTGCCACCCGGGACAGGGGGAGAAAAACTGTTTTT.

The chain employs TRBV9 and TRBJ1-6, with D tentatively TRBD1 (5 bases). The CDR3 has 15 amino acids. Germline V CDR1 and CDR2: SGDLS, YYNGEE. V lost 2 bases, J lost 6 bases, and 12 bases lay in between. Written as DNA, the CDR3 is TGTGCCAGCAGCGTCTCGACAGTTCTTAATTCACCCCTCCACTTT. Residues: CASSVSTVLNSPLHF.

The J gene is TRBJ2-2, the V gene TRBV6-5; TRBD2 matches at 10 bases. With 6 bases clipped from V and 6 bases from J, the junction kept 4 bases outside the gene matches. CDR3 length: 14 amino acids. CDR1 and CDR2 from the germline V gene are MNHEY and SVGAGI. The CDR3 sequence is CASRGLAIAGELFF. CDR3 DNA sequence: TGTGCCAGCAGGGGACTAGCGATCGCCGGGGAGCTGTTTTTT.

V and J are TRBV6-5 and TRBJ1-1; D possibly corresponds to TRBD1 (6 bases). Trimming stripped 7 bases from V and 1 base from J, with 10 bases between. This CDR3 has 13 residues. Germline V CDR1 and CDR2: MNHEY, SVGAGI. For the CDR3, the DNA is TGTGCCAGCAAGTACAGGGAGAACACTGAAGCTTTCTTT. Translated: CASKYRENTEAFF.

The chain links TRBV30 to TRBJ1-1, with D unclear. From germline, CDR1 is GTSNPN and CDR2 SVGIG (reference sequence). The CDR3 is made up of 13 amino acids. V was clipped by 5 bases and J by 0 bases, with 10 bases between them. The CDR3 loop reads CAWANGLNTEAFF. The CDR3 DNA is TGTGCCTGGGCCAATGGGCTGAACACTGAAGCTTTCTTT.

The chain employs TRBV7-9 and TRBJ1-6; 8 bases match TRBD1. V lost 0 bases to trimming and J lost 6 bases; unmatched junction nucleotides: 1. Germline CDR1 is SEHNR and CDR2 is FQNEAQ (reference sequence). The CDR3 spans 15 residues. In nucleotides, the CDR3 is TGTGCCAGCAGCTTAGCCAGGGGGCTTAATTCACCCCTCCACTTT. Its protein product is CASSLARGLNSPLHF.